This TCR beta chain was retrieved from a study of OX40 agonist ivuxolimab in advanced cancers. For the study at large: An agonistic human IgG2 monoclonal antibody against OX40 (CD134) was given. Regarding the study as a whole: The average count of expanded clones was higher among CD8+ T cells than among CD4+.

Libraries were prepared by immunoSEQ multiplex PCR; TCRdb keeps only in-frame clonotypes and omits some of them. The sample lists about 110,000 clones; 85% to 95% were seen once. On this clone: The antigen is unknown.

Autoimmune disease history or systemic immunosuppression excluded patients. The sequence was collected from an adult with an advanced solid tumor such as melanoma, head and neck, liver or kidney cancer. Sequenced here: CD4+ or CD8+ T cells sorted from blood, sampled in a trial of the OX40 agonist ivuxolimab.

The CDR3 loop reads CASSLETGVGSGNTIYF. In DNA, the CDR3 is TGCGCCAGCAGCTTGGAAACCGGGGTCGGCTCTGGAAACACCATATATTTT. V is TRBV5-1 and J is TRBJ1-3; the D is unclear. Trimming shortened V by 0 bases and J by 0 bases, and 13 bases separated the two germline ends. The germline gives CDR1 SGHRS, CDR2 YFSETQ. The CDR3 consists of 17 residues.